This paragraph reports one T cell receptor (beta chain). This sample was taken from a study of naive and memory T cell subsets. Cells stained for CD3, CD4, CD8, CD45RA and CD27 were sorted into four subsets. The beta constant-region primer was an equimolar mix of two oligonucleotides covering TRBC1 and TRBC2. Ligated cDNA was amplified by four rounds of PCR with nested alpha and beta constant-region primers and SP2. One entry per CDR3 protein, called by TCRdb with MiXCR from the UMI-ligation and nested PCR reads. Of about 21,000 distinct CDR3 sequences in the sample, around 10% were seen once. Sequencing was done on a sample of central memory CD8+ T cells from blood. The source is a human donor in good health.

The CDR3 region is CASSLASGTDTQYF. The DNA for the CDR3 is TGTGCCAGCAGCTTGGCTAGCGGCACAGATACGCAGTATTTT. This sequence joins TRBV7-6 and TRBJ2-3; perhaps TRBD2 as D (6 bases). The CDR3 consists of 14 residues. V was pared by 3 bases and J by 1 base, with 8 bases between. The germline gives CDR1 SGHVS, CDR2 FNYEAQ.